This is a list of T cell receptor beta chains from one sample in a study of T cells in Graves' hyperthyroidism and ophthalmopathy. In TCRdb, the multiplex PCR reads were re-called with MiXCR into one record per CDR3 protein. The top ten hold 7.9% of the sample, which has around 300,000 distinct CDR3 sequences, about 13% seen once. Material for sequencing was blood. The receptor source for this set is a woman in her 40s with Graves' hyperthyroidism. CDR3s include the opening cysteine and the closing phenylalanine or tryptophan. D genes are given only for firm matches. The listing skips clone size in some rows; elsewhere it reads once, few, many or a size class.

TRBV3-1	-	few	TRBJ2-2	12	TGTGCCAGCAGCGAACTGACCGGGGAGCTGTTTTTT	CASSELTGELFF
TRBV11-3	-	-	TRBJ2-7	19	TGTGCCAGCAGCCCCAGCGAGGGACCCTTTTTTCGGTGTTCCTACGAGCAGTACTTC	CASSPSEGPFFRCSYEQYF
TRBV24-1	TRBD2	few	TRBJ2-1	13	TGTGCCACCAGACTAGCGGGAGCAGGTGAGCAGTTCTTC	CATRLAGAGEQFF
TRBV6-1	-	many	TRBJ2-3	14	TGTGCCAGCAGTGTAGGACGGGAGTCAGATACGCAGTATTTT	CASSVGRESDTQYF
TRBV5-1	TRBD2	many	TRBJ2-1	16	TGCGCCAGCAGCCTGAAGCGGGAGGGCCAGTACAATGAGCAGTTCTTC	CASSLKREGQYNEQFF
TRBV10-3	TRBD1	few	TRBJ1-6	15	TGTGCCATCAGTGCCGGGGACAGATTTAATTCACCCCTCCACTTT	CAISAGDRFNSPLHF
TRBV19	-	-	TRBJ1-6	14	TGTGCCAGTAGCCGGGGGGCTGGGGATTCACCCCTCCACTTT	CASSRGAGDSPLHF
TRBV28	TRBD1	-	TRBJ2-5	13	TGTGCCAGCAGCCCACAGGGGCCGGGGACCCAGTACTTC	CASSPQGPGTQYF
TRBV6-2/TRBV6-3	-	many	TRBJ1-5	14	TGTGCCAGCAGCAGAGAACTAATTTCCCAGCCCCAGCATTTT	CASSRELISQPQHF
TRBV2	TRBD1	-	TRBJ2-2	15	TGTGCCAGCAGCGAACAGCGGACAGGGGCCGGGGAGCTGTTTTTT	CASSEQRTGAGELFF
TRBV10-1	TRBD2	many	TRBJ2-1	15	TGCGCCAGCAGTGATGGACTAGCGGGCCTTAATGAGCAGTTCTTC	CASSDGLAGLNEQFF
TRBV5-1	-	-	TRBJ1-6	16	TGCGCCAGCAGCGTGGAAGGGCTCCTCGGAGGGTCACCCCTCCACTTT	CASSVEGLLGGSPLHF
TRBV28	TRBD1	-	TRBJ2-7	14	TGTGCCAGCAGTTTGAATCAGGGGGCCTACGAGCAGTACTTC	CASSLNQGAYEQYF
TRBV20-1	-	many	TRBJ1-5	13	TGCAGTGCTAGTAGCGACCTAAATCAGCCCCAGCATTTT	CSASSDLNQPQHF
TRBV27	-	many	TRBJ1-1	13	TGTGCCGCGTCCCCGGGTGGGGACACTGAAGCTTTCTTT	CAASPGGDTEAFF
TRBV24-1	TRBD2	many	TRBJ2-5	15	TGTGCCACCAGTGATTCGTGGGGGGGAGGAGAGACCCAGTACTTC	CATSDSWGGGETQYF
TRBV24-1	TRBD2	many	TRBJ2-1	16	TGTGCCACCAGTGATGTACTAGCGGGAGGAGGGAATGAGCAGTTCTTC	CATSDVLAGGGNEQFF
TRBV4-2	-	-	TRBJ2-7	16	TGTGCCAGCAGCCCCACGCAACCGGGGCACTCCTACGAGCAGTACTTC	CASSPTQPGHSYEQYF